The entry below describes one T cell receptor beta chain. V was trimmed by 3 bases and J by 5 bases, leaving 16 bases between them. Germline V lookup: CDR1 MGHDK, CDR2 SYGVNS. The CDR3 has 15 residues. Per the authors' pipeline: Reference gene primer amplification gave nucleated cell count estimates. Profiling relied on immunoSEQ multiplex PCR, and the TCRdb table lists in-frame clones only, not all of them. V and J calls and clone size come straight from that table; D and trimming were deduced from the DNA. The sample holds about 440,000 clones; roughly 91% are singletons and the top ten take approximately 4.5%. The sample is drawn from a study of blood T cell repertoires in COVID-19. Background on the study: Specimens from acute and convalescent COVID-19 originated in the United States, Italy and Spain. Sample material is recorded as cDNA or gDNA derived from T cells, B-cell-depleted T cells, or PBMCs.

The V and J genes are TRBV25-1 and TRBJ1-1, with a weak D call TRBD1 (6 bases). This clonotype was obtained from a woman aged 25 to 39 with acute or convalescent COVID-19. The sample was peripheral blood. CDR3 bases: TGTGCCAGCAGTGACCCCGGACAGCCAAGGACTGAAGCTTTCTTT. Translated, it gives CASSDPGQPRTEAFF. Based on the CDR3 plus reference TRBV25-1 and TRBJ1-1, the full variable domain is EADIYQTPRYLVIGTGKKITLECSQTMGHDKMYWYQQDPGMELHLIHYSYGVNSTEKGDLSSESTVSRIRTEHFPLTLESARPSHTSQYLCASSDPGQPRTEAFFGQGTRLTVV.